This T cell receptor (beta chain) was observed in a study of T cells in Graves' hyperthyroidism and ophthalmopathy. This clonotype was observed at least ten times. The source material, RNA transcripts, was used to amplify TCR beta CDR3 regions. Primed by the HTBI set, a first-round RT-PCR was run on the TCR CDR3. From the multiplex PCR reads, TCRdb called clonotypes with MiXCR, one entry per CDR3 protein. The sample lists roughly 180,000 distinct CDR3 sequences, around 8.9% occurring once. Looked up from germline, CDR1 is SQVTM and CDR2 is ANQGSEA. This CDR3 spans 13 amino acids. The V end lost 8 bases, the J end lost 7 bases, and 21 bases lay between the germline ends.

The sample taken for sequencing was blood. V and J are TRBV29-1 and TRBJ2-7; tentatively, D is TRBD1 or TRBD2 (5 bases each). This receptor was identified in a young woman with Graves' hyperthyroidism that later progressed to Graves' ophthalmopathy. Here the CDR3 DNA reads TGCAGCTACCGGTGGGACGGTAGTTTGGAGCAGTACTTC. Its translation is CSYRWDGSLEQYF.